This T cell receptor beta chain was sequenced for a study of blood T cells in healthy people across ages (dated by TCRdb to between 2015 and 2017). Concerning the study at large: Template switching captured roughly one uniquely barcoded TCR beta cDNA molecule per two T cells in model experiments. To avoid experimental bias, donors of different ages were distributed randomly across sequencing lanes. Four age groups were formed from the donors: young (average around 15 years), middle-aged (around 40), aged (roughly 59) and long-lived (approximately 78). The study analyzed two additional independent replicas of 1 million unique cDNA reads from the same blood draw for two donors, one aged 18 to 30 and one aged 80 or older. To track age-related changes in TCR beta repertoire diversity, the study relied on deep sequencing normalized with unique cDNA molecular identifiers.

Counted from cysteine to phenylalanine, this CDR3 has 12 amino acids. The retained sequence is limited to the CDR3, 36 bases, with the frame set at the first base. Between the V and J ends, shortened by 6 bases and 5 bases respectively, the junction contains 11 bases. Points the paper makes about the study in general: Because profiling used bulk unsorted PBMCs, naive and antigen-experienced compartments could not be compared conclusively. As age increased, observed TCR beta diversity per million T cells dropped in a roughly linear way, and a significant reduction was already evident by age 40. Observed TCR beta diversity correlated strongly with the percentage of naive T cells measured by flow cytometry. Because the CMV infection status of the donors was unknown, age-related changes in expanded clonotypes may potentially have been confounded. The long-lived group showed more naive CD4+ T cells, fewer expanded clones and increased TCR diversity than the aged group, suggesting age selection. Total diversity estimates from one million sequenced T cells were considered lower bounds and underestimates.

Library preparation employed 5' RACE. The run used an Illumina HiSeq 2500. The second PCR ran for roughly 7 to 12 cycles and used a J-beta primer mix along with a sample-barcoded 5' primer. A unique molecular identifier was introduced onto each TCR beta cDNA molecule by a template-switch 5' adaptor carrying 12 random nucleotides. At least 2.5 million CDR3-containing paired-end reads were obtained from each sample. First-strand cDNA was synthesized from all RNA with the Mint cDNA synthesis kit, primed by a TRBC-specific oligonucleotide. After uracil-DNA glycosylase treatment, a first 18-cycle PCR used universal primers M1SS and BC2_uni_R on all cDNA. As for the original processing: Normalization of each sample was performed by random selection of 1 million high-quality reads, each carrying a distinct molecular identifier. Reads with shared molecular identifiers were discarded instead of being binned into consensus sequences. MiTCR, run with a Q25 quality threshold and the strictest error-elimination algorithm, handled CDR3 identification, clonotype clustering and error correction. A nonparametric unseen species model using Euler transformation provided a lower-bound estimate of total TCR beta diversity. TCRdb itself trimmed the public reads at Q25 with fastp, ran MiXCR and retained productive beta chains. CDR3 protein duplicates are merged, each entry listing the most common genes and DNA. These V and J calls are TCRdb output, not the study's own analysis. Across this sample there are some 920,000 distinct CDR3 sequences, with 51% seen only once. Roughly 23% of the sample is taken by the ten largest.

Systemically healthy Caucasian individuals from Russia, over 30 in total and aged roughly 6 to 100 years, were included as donors. Approximately 10 milliliters of peripheral blood were collected from each donor into EDTA-treated Vacutainer tubes. Ficoll-Paque density-gradient centrifugation was used to isolate PBMCs, with at least 6.5 million per sample. Trizol reagent was used to extract total RNA from PBMCs, with at least 5 micrograms per sample. For every donor, an aliquot of PBMCs went through flow cytometry to measure the percentages of naive CD45RAhigh/CD27high T cells. Comment on this clonotype: Its antigen is not yet known. No much larger clone exists at a distance of one base, and base qualities are not known.

The receptor comes from a woman aged 55-70 years in good health. The rearranged segments are TRBV12-3 or TRBV12-4 and TRBJ2-7, with the D gene too uncertain to name. The specimen was blood. The CDR3 is CASRRTGDEQYF. The sequenced DNA is TGTGCCAGCAGACGGACCGGAGACGAGCAGTACTTC.